One sample yielded the 16 T cell receptor beta chains listed below, sequenced in a study of CD4 T cells in relation to SARS-CoV-2 and coronaviruses. The protocol was immunoSEQ multiplex PCR, while the TCRdb copy is restricted to in-frame clones and leaves out a portion. The sample has 60,000 to 85,000 clones, 85% to 95% seen once. Before the COVID-19 pandemic, during about 2010-2018, CD4+ T cells were taken from unexposed donors. The sequencing sample was made of naive CD4+ T cells from PBMCs. The subset was: naive CD4+ T cells isolated by negative enrichment. These receptors were obtained from a human donor in good health.

The chain carries TRBV6-5 and TRBJ1-1, with D tentatively TRBD1 (6 bases). The germline V gene has CDR1 MNHEY and CDR2 SVGAGI. V lost 7 bases and J lost 1, with 10 bases in between. CDR3 length: 13 residues. The CDR3 DNA is TGTGCCAGCATCAGCAGGGGGAACACTGAAGCTTTCTTT. This translates into CASISRGNTEAFF.

V and J are TRBV28 and TRBJ1-6, with TRBD1 identical over 7 bases. The germline V gene has CDR1 MDHEN and CDR2 SYDVKM. This CDR3 is 16 amino acids long. V was clipped by 6 bases and J by 0 bases; unmatched bases: 5. The CDR3 region has the DNA TGTGCCAGCAGAGGGACAGAGGGCTCCTATAATTCACCCCTCCACTTT. It encodes CASRGTEGSYNSPLHF. Based on the CDR3 plus reference TRBV28 and TRBJ1-6, the full variable domain is DVKVTQSSRYLVKRTGEKVFLECVQDMDHENMFWYRQDPGLGLRLIYFSYDVKMKEKGDIPEGYSVSREKKERFSLILESASTNQTSMYLCASRGTEGSYNSPLHFGNGTRLTVT.

The CDR3 loop is CASSQVPSEQGFYNEQFF. CDR3 DNA: TGCGCCAGCAGCCAAGTCCCCAGTGAGCAGGGATTCTACAATGAGCAGTTCTTC. This chain joins TRBV4-1 and TRBJ2-1; D is perhaps TRBD1 (5 bases). Trimming took 1 base from V and 3 from J, leaving 19 bases between them. Per germline, CDR1 MGHRA and CDR2 YSYEKL. This CDR3 has 18 residues.

This chain connects TRBV5-1 to TRBJ2-3; a possible D gene is TRBD1 (6 bases). V lost 2 bases and J 2 bases, leaving 9 bases between the germline ends. This CDR3 region has 14 residues. Germline values: CDR1 SGHRS, CDR2 YFSETQ. CDR3 sequence (DNA): TGCGCCAGCAGCTTTTCAGGGGACACAGATACGCAGTATTTT. Translating gives CASSFSGDTDTQYF. The full variable domain, in which reference TRBV5-1 and TRBJ2-3 provide the parts outside the CDR3, is KAGVTQTPRYLIKTRGQQVTLSCSPISGHRSVSWYQQTPGQGLQFLFEYFSETQRNKGNFPGRFSGRQFSNSRSEMNVSTLELGDSALYLCASSFSGDTDTQYFGPGTRLTVL.

This clone was seen a single time. V gene TRBV4-3 combines with J gene TRBJ2-1; TRBD1 aligns across 8 bases. The CDR3 runs 16 residues. V lost 3 bases and J lost 3; bases outside the gene matches: 7. The germline CDR1 and CDR2 sequences are LGHNA and YSLEER. CDR3 in DNA: TGCGCCAGCAGCCAGCAGACAGGGGCTGGCTACAATGAGCAGTTCTTC. It yields the protein CASSQQTGAGYNEQFF.

V usage is TRBV6-6 and J usage is TRBJ1-5; 7 bases line up with TRBD1. The CDR3 contains 16 residues. Looked up from germline, CDR1 is MNHNY and CDR2 is SVGAGI (reference sequence). V lost 5 bases to trimming and J lost 7 bases; unmatched junction nucleotides: 14. The CDR3 region is CASSRQGGGLGQPQHF. CDR3 in DNA: TGTGCCAGCAGTCGACAGGGAGGGGGTCTCGGGCAGCCCCAGCATTTT.

The V call is TRBV2, the J call TRBJ1-4, with TRBD1 as a possible D gene (6 bases). This CDR3 is built from 13 residues. Germline CDR1 and CDR2: SNHLY and FYNNEI. V was shortened by 8 bases and J by 3 bases, with 10 bases between the two germline ends. The CDR3 DNA follows: TGTGCCAGCGTCAGGGGATCTAATGAAAAACTGTTTTTT. Residues: CASVRGSNEKLFF.

The gene calls are TRBV6-2 or TRBV6-3 and TRBJ2-3; D uncertain. V shed 4 bases and J shed 2 bases, with 10 bases lying between them. From germline, CDR1 is MNHEY and CDR2 SVGEGT. The CDR3 extends over 14 amino acids. This CDR3 reads CASSLSLTTDTQYF. In DNA form, the CDR3 reads TGTGCCAGCAGTTTGAGTCTCACCACAGATACGCAGTATTTT.

CDR3 in amino acids: CASSYQGADTQYF. The CDR3, as DNA: TGTGCCAGCAGCTATCAGGGGGCAGATACGCAGTATTTT. The chain links TRBV7-2 to TRBJ2-3, with 7 bases identical to TRBD1. CDR1 and CDR2 from the germline V gene are SGHTA and FQGNSA. With 4 bases clipped from V and 4 bases from J, the junction kept 2 bases outside the gene matches. This CDR3 region has 13 residues. Drawing the rest from reference TRBV7-2 and TRBJ2-3, the complete variable domain is GAGVSQSPSNKVTEKGKDVELRCDPISGHTALYWYRQSLGQGLEFLIYFQGNSAPDKSGLPSDRFSAERTGGSVSTLTIQRTQQEDSAVYLCASSYQGADTQYFGPGTRLTVL.

The chain links TRBV5-1 to TRBJ2-5; D gene ambiguous. Germline V gene sequence: CDR1 SGHRS, CDR2 YFSETQ. V lost 1 base and J 0 bases, leaving 7 bases between the germline ends. There are 14 residues in the CDR3. The CDR3 is CASSLRSNQETQYF. DNA for the CDR3: TGCGCCAGCAGCTTGCGGAGCAACCAAGAGACCCAGTACTTC. Full variable domain (remainder filled in from reference TRBV5-1 and TRBJ2-5): KAGVTQTPRYLIKTRGQQVTLSCSPISGHRSVSWYQQTPGQGLQFLFEYFSETQRNKGNFPGRFSGRQFSNSRSEMNVSTLELGDSALYLCASSLRSNQETQYFGPGTRLLVL.

This chain joins TRBV5-4 and TRBJ1-1; 8 positions match TRBD1. Germline CDR1 and CDR2: SGHNT and YYREEE (reference sequence). The CDR3 covers 14 residues. Trimming removed 1 base from V and 4 bases from J; junction bases left unmatched: 3. CDR3 protein: CASSLKGTGTEAFF. CDR3 nucleotides: TGTGCCAGCAGCTTGAAGGGGACAGGCACTGAAGCTTTCTTT.

The chain has TRBV7-8 and TRBJ1-5; the D is unclear. CDR1 is SGHVS and CDR2 is FQNEAQ in the germline V gene. The CDR3 contains 14 residues. Trimming cost V 5 bases and J 5 bases, with 13 bases left between them. The CDR3 DNA follows: TGTGCCAGCAGCCCACGGGAGCTTGATCAGCCCCAGCATTTT. Translated: CASSPRELDQPQHF.

A single count supports this clone. The genes are TRBV5-1 and TRBJ2-3, with TRBD1 matching 10 bases. After removal of 4 bases from V and 0 bases from J, the junction contained 8 bases not matched to a gene. CDR1 is SGHRS and CDR2 is YFSETQ in the germline V gene. CDR3 size: 17 residues. The CDR3 DNA is TGCGCCAGCAGCCCCGGGACAGGGGACTCTAGCACAGATACGCAGTATTTT. It translates to CASSPGTGDSSTDTQYF. Using reference TRBV5-1 and TRBJ2-3 for the parts outside the CDR3, the full variable domain is KAGVTQTPRYLIKTRGQQVTLSCSPISGHRSVSWYQQTPGQGLQFLFEYFSETQRNKGNFPGRFSGRQFSNSRSEMNVSTLELGDSALYLCASSPGTGDSSTDTQYFGPGTRLTVL.

This clone was seen only once. This chain connects TRBV9 to TRBJ2-5; possibly TRBD1 for D (7 bases). This CDR3 is 14 amino acids long. The V gene lost 0 bases and the J gene lost 4 bases, with 10 bases spanning the gap. Germline V CDR1 and CDR2: SGDLS, YYNGEE. The CDR3 DNA reads TGTGCCAGCAGCGTAGATCAGGGGGGAGAGACCCAGTACTTC. It encodes CASSVDQGGETQYF.

This clone has only a few counts. The J gene is TRBJ1-2, the V gene TRBV18, with 10 nucleotides matching TRBD1. V lost 3 bases, J lost 1 base, and 5 bases stayed unmatched. This CDR3 spans 16 amino acids. Germline CDR1 and CDR2: KGHSH and LQKENI. The CDR3 region has the DNA TGTGCCAGCTCACCGGCCCGGACAGGGGGTAACTATGGCTACACCTTC. Its protein is CASSPARTGGNYGYTF.

This clone was detected only once. This chain links TRBV5-1 with TRBJ2-1; 8 bases fit TRBD1. Germline V gene sequence: CDR1 SGHRS, CDR2 YFSETQ. The CDR3 runs 16 residues. J gave up 0 bases and V 0 bases, and 2 bases lay outside the gene matches. CDR3 residues: CASSLGTGTSYNEQFF. The CDR3 DNA sequence: TGCGCCAGCAGCTTGGGGACAGGGACCTCCTACAATGAGCAGTTCTTC. The whole variable domain, remainder taken from reference TRBV5-1 and TRBJ2-1, is KAGVTQTPRYLIKTRGQQVTLSCSPISGHRSVSWYQQTPGQGLQFLFEYFSETQRNKGNFPGRFSGRQFSNSRSEMNVSTLELGDSALYLCASSLGTGTSYNEQFFGPGTRLTVL.